Listed below are T cell receptor beta chains from one sample, sequenced in a study of blood T cells in healthy people across ages. Using its own MiXCR run on the 5' RACE reads, TCRdb lists one record per CDR3 protein. The sample lists around 650,000 distinct CDR3 sequences, less than 40% seen once, with approximately 15% in the top ten. Material for sequencing was blood. These receptors were collected from a woman older than 75 in good health. Each CDR3 is given with its conserved first and last residue. D genes are given only for firm matches. Clone size appears in some rows only: once, few, many, or a class for an expanded clone.

v_call	j_call	d_call	clone_size	cdr3_nt	cdr3_aa
TRBV9	TRBJ2-5	NA	many	TGTGCCAGCAGCGCCCGGGCCCAGAGGGGAGAGACCCAGTACTTC	CASSARAQRGETQYF
TRBV27	TRBJ1-2	TRBD1	many	TGTGCCAGCAGTTCCGGACAGGGGTTTGGCTACACCTTC	CASSSGQGFGYTF
TRBV7-2	TRBJ2-7	TRBD1	few	TGTGCCGGCAGCTTAGAATGGGACAGTTCCTACGAGCAGTACTTC	CAGSLEWDSSYEQYF
TRBV7-2	TRBJ1-2	TRBD1	NA	TGTGCCAGCAGCTCCACGGACAGGGTGACTAACTATGGCTACACCTTC	CASSSTDRVTNYGYTF
TRBV5-1	TRBJ2-5	NA	many	TGCGCCAGCAGCTTGGATGGACGACCCCAAGAGACCCAGTACTTC	CASSLDGRPQETQYF
TRBV12-3/TRBV12-4	TRBJ2-5	NA	many	TGTGCCAGCAGTTTGATACTAGCCAACGTTCAGACCCAGTACTTC	CASSLILANVQTQYF
TRBV3-1	TRBJ1-1	NA	many	TGTGCCAGCAGCCGTCTCGGACAGAACACTGAAGCTTTCTTT	CASSRLGQNTEAFF
TRBV9	TRBJ2-1	TRBD2	many	TGTGCCAGCAGCGTTAGTAGTCCCGGGGGGGCATCCTACAATGAGCAGTTCTTC	CASSVSSPGGASYNEQFF
TRBV20-1	TRBJ2-7	NA	NA	TGCAGTGCTAGACCAGCCTCCTACGAGCAGTACTTC	CSARPASYEQYF
TRBV20-1	TRBJ2-1	NA	many	TGCAGTGCTGAGGGAGAGGGGGGGGCAGATGAGCAGTTCTTC	CSAEGEGGADEQFF
TRBV5-1	TRBJ1-1	NA	NA	TGCGCCAGCGCATTATCGACGGCCCGTGGCACTGAAGCTTTCTTT	CASALSTARGTEAFF
TRBV6-1	TRBJ2-1	NA	once	TGTGCCAGCAGTGATACCAGGATGTATGAGCAGTTCTTC	CASSDTRMYEQFF
TRBV28	TRBJ2-1	NA	many	TGTGCCAGCAGTTTATCGGGGGTCCGCAATGAGCAGTTCTTC	CASSLSGVRNEQFF
TRBV2	TRBJ2-1	TRBD2	many	TGTGCCAGCAGAGGGGGACTAGTTTACAATGAGCAGTTCTTC	CASRGGLVYNEQFF
TRBV28	TRBJ1-5	TRBD1	NA	TGTGCCAGCAGTGAGACAGGGATTAGCAATCAGCCCCAGCATTTT	CASSETGISNQPQHF
TRBV12-3/TRBV12-4	TRBJ1-2	NA	NA	TGTGCCGGCGAGAGGTCACCTTCACACTATGGCTACACCTTC	CAGERSPSHYGYTF
TRBV5-5	TRBJ2-3	NA	NA	TGTGCCGGCAGCTTGGCTATTCGTCAGGACTCAAATGAAAAACTGTATTTT	CAGSLAIRQDSNEKLYF
TRBV6-5	TRBJ2-3	TRBD2	many	TGTGCCAGCAGCGACGGGACTAGCGGGGGGGCAGATACGCAGTATTTT	CASSDGTSGGADTQYF
TRBV21-1	TRBJ1-5	NA	many	TGTGCCAGCAGCAATCCGGGACAGGGGGGCAATCAGCCCCAGCATTTT	CASSNPGQGGNQPQHF
TRBV3-1	TRBJ2-3	NA	many	TGTGCCAGCAGCCTTGATGGGGGCACAGCAGATACGCAGTATTTT	CASSLDGGTADTQYF
TRBV5-1	TRBJ2-7	NA	many	TGCGCCAGCAGCTTAGACACATCCTACGAGCAGTACTTC	CASSLDTSYEQYF
TRBV6-1	TRBJ2-7	TRBD1	NA	TGTGCCAGCACCAGGGTGGTGACAGGGAACGAGCAGTACTTC	CASTRVVTGNEQYF
TRBV30	TRBJ1-1	NA	NA	TGTGCCTGGAGCCGGGGCGACGAGTCCACTGAAGCTTTCTTT	CAWSRGDESTEAFF
TRBV7-3	TRBJ1-5	NA	many	TGTGCCAGCAGCGTCCTTTGGAATCAGCCCCAGCATTTT	CASSVLWNQPQHF
TRBV20-1	TRBJ2-1	TRBD2	many	TGCAGTGCTGAAACTAGCGGATCCTACAATGAGCAGTTCTTC	CSAETSGSYNEQFF
TRBV30	TRBJ2-7	NA	many	TGTGCCTGGAGTAGTCAATACGAGCAGTACTTC	CAWSSQYEQYF
TRBV6-1	TRBJ2-5	NA	NA	TGTGCCAGCAGTGAAGGGGTTCGGGGGACCCAGTACTTC	CASSEGVRGTQYF
TRBV12-3/TRBV12-4	TRBJ1-5	NA	many	TGTGCCAGCAGTTTACATACCAATCAGCCCCAGCATTTT	CASSLHTNQPQHF
TRBV20-1	TRBJ2-2	NA	few	TGCAGTGCTAGACAGACCTTGGACACCGGGGAGCTGTTTTTT	CSARQTLDTGELFF
TRBV6-1	TRBJ2-5	NA	NA	TGTGCCAGCAGTGAATTCGTGGGGACCTCGGACAATCGGGAGCAGTACTTC	CASSEFVGTSDNREQYF
TRBV29-1	TRBJ2-5	NA	many	TGCAGCGTTGTCCGGGGGTTGGAGACCCAGTACTTC	CSVVRGLETQYF
TRBV30	TRBJ1-5	NA	many	TGTGCCTTAGGGTGGGCTGGGAATCAGCCCCAGCATTTT	CALGWAGNQPQHF
TRBV11-2	TRBJ2-1	NA	many	TGTGCCAGCACCCTTTACCGGGGGCCCTACAATGAGCAGTTCTTC	CASTLYRGPYNEQFF
TRBV5-1	TRBJ2-3	NA	many	TGCGCCAGCAGCGGGGCGTTAAACACAGATACGCAGTATTTT	CASSGALNTDTQYF
TRBV7-8	TRBJ1-2	NA	many	TGTGCCAGCAGCTTAAAGGCCCAGCTGGCAGGGCAAGGCTACACCTTC	CASSLKAQLAGQGYTF
TRBV5-6	TRBJ2-7	TRBD1	many	TGTGCCAGCAGCTTTAGGGACAGACCCTACGAGCAGTACTTC	CASSFRDRPYEQYF
TRBV7-9	TRBJ1-2	NA	many	TGTGCCAGCAGCTTACCAGGGGATTACAGGGCCGGCTACACCTTC	CASSLPGDYRAGYTF
TRBV5-5	TRBJ1-2	NA	many	TGTGCCAGCAGCTTGGACGCTTCTCGTACGAGCTACGGCTACACCTTC	CASSLDASRTSYGYTF
TRBV28	TRBJ2-7	NA	NA	TGTGCCAGCAGTTGGGGGGATAGCAGGGCCGAGCAGTACTTC	CASSWGDSRAEQYF
TRBV12-3/TRBV12-4	TRBJ2-7	NA	many	TGTGCCAGCAGTTTAGAAGGGGGGTCCGAGCAGTACTTC	CASSLEGGSEQYF
TRBV5-1	TRBJ2-1	NA	once	TGCGCCAGCAGCTTTCTACGGGGTTCCTACAATGAGCAGTTCTTC	CASSFLRGSYNEQFF